The 6 T cell receptor beta chains reported below all come from one sample, sequenced in a study of blood T cell repertoires in COVID-19. Sequencing used immunoSEQ multiplex PCR; TCRdb keeps in-frame clones, though not all of them. This sample has about 190,000 clones, with around 80% found just once. The specimen was peripheral blood. The receptors stem from a human donor in a cohort sampled during active COVID-19.

The J gene is TRBJ1-6, the V gene TRBV19; a weak D match, TRBD1 (6 bases). Germline assignment: CDR1 LNHDA and CDR2 SQIVND (reference sequence). This CDR3 has 15 amino acids. The V end lost 3 bases, the J end lost 9 bases, and 15 bases lay between the germline ends. CDR3 residues: CASSIPTGGGSPLHF. The DNA for the CDR3 is TGTGCCAGTAGTATCCCGACAGGTGGGGGTTCACCCCTCCACTTT.

V is TRBV19 and J is TRBJ2-4; possibly TRBD2 for D (5 bases). V gave up 3 bases and J gave up 8 bases, with 11 bases separating them. This CDR3 has 13 residues. Germline V CDR1 and CDR2: LNHDA, SQIVND (reference sequence). The chain's CDR3 is CASSIGVVHIQYF. CDR3 nucleotides: TGTGCCAGTAGTATCGGGGTGGTACACATTCAGTACTTC. Filled out from reference TRBV19 and TRBJ2-4, the complete variable domain reads DGGITQSPKYLFRKEGQNVTLSCEQNLNHDAMYWYRQDPGQGLRLIYYSQIVNDFQKGDIAEGYSVSREKKESFPLTVTSAQKNPTAFYLCASSIGVVHIQYFGAGTRLSVL.

A remark on this clone: The sample carries other DNA sequences with the same CDR3. The chain couples TRBV19 to TRBJ2-7; 8 nucleotides agree with TRBD1. The length of the CDR3 is 14 residues. CDR1 is LNHDA, CDR2 SQIVND, per germline (reference sequence). Trimming at V came to 3 bases and at J to 2 bases, leaving 3 bases not matched to a gene. In DNA, the CDR3 is TGTGCCAGTAGTATTGGGACAGGACCCTACGAGCAGTACGTC. This codes for CASSIGTGPYEQYV.

This rearrangement joins TRBV9 to TRBJ1-2, with a tentative D call TRBD1 (6 bases). Germline CDR1 and CDR2: SGDLS and YYNGEE. The CDR3 is 16 residues long. V gave up 0 bases and J gave up 2 bases, with 14 bases separating them. CDR3 nucleotides: TGTGCCAGCAGCGTAGAAGCCCAGGGGATCAACTATGGCTACACCTTC. Translation: CASSVEAQGINYGYTF. The full variable domain, with the rest looked up from reference TRBV9 and TRBJ1-2, is DSGVTQTPKHLITATGQRVTLRCSPRSGDLSVYWYQQSLDQGLQFLIQYYNGEERAKGNILERFSAQQFPDLHSELNLSSLELGDSALYFCASSVEAQGINYGYTFGSGTRLTVV.

The chain combines TRBV7-6 with TRBJ1-1; 7 nucleotides match TRBD1. The CDR3 contains 16 residues. The junction had 11 bases not matched to a gene; V was cut back by 5 bases and J by 2 bases. CDR1 and CDR2 from the germline V gene are SGHVS and FNYEAQ. CDR3 protein: CASSQEVGQPNTEAFF. CDR3 DNA sequence: TGTGCCAGCAGCCAGGAGGTGGGACAGCCTAACACTGAAGCTTTCTTT.

The chain combines TRBV9 with TRBJ2-5; a weak D match, TRBD1 (6 bases). Germline V gene lookup returns CDR1 SGDLS and CDR2 YYNGEE. This CDR3 comprises 15 residues. V was pared by 4 bases and J by 5 bases, with 18 bases between. This CDR3 is CASSRETGSRETQYF. CDR3 nucleotide sequence: TGTGCCAGCAGCAGGGAAACAGGGAGTAGGGAGACCCAGTACTTC.